This T cell receptor beta chain is drawn from a study of control samples from healthy donors and cancer patients. Clones were sequenced by immunoSEQ multiplex PCR, and TCRdb holds only the in-frame ones, with some missing. The profile covers about 85,000 clones, with about 90% appearing a single time and about 5.5% taken by the ten largest. Trimming removed 1 base from V and 6 bases from J, with 12 bases in between. The CDR3 covers 14 residues. The germline gives CDR1 SGHAT, CDR2 FQNNGV. This chain links TRBV11-2 with TRBJ1-2; no clear D gene. This receptor was taken from a man aged 50-60 years in good health. The sequenced sample was blood. This CDR3 reads CASSLVGRKDGYTF. In DNA form, the CDR3 reads TGTGCCAGCAGCTTAGTAGGTCGTAAGGATGGCTACACCTTC.